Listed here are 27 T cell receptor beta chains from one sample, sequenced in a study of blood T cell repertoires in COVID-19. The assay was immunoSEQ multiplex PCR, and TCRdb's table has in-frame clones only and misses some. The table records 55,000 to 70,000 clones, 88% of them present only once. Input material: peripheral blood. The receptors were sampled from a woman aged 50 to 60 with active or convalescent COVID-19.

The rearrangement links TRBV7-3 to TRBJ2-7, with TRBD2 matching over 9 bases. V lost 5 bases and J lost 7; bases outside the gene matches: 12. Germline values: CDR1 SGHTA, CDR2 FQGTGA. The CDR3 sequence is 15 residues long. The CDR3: CASSPLAGVREEQYF. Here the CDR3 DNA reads TGTGCCAGCAGCCCTTTAGCGGGAGTCCGGGAAGAGCAGTACTTC.

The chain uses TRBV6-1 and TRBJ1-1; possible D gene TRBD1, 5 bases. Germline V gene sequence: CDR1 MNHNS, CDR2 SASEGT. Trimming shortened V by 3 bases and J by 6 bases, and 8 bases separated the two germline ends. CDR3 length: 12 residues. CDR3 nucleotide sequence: TGTGCCAGCAGTGACGGGGGGTCTGAAGCTTTCTTT. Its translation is CASSDGGSEAFF.

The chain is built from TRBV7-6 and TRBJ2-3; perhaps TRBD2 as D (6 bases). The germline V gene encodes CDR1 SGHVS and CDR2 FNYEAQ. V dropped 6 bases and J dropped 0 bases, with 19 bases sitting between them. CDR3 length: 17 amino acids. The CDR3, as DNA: TGTGCCAGCAGTTCGCCTAAGGGCGGGACTAGCACAGATACGCAGTATTTT. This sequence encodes CASSSPKGGTSTDTQYF.

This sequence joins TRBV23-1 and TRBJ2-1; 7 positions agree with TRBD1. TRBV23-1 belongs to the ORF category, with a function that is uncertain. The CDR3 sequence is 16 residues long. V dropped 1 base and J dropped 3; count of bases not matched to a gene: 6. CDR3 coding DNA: TGCGCCAGCAGTCAATTCAATAGGACAGGCTACAATGAGCAGTTCTTC. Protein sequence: CASSQFNRTGYNEQFF.

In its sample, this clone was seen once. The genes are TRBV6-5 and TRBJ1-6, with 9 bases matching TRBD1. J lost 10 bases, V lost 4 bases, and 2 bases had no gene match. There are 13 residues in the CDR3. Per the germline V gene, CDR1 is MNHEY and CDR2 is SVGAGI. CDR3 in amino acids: CASSSDRGSPLHF. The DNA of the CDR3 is TGTGCCAGCAGTTCGGACAGGGGATCACCCCTCCACTTT.

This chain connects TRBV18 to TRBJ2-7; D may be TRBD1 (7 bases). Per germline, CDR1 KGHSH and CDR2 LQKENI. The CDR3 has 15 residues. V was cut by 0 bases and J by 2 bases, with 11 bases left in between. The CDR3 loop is CASSPPGRGAYEQYF. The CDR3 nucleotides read TGTGCCAGCTCACCACCGGGCAGGGGGGCCTACGAGCAGTACTTC.

This chain's CDR3 is CASSHGAASYEQYF. CDR3 nucleotide sequence: TGTGCCAGCAGCCACGGTGCGGCCTCCTACGAGCAGTACTTC. The chain recombines TRBV3-1 (or the pseudogene TRBV3-2) with TRBJ2-7; D not resolved. This CDR3 comprises 14 residues. The V end lost 3 bases, the J end lost 0 bases, and 9 bases lay between the germline ends. Germline CDR1 and CDR2: LGHDT and YNNKEL (reference sequence).

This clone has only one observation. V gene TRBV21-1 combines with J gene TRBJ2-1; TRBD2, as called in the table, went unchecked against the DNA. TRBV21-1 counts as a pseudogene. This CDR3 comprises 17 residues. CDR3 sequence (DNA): TGTGCCAGCAGCAGGATCCCTAAGCGGGGGAGTGGGAATGAGCAGTTCTTC. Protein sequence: CASSRIPKRGSGNEQFF.

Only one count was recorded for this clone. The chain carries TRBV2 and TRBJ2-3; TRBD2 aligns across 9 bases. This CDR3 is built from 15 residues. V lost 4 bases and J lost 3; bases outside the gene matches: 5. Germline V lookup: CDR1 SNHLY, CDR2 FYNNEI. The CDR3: CASSVDSGRTDTQYF. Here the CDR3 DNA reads TGTGCCAGCAGTGTAGATAGCGGGAGAACAGATACGCAGTATTTT.

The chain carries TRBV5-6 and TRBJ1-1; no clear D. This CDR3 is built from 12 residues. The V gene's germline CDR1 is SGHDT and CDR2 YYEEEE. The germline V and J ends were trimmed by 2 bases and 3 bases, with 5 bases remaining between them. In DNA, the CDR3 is TGTGCCAGCAGCTTTACAGACACTGAAGCTTTCTTT. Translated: CASSFTDTEAFF. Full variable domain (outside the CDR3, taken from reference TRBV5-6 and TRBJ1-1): DAGVTQSPTHLIKTRGQQVTLRCSPKSGHDTVSWYQQALGQGPQFIFQYYEEEERQRGNFPDRFSGHQFPNYSSELNVNALLLGDSALYLCASSFTDTEAFFGQGTRLTVV.

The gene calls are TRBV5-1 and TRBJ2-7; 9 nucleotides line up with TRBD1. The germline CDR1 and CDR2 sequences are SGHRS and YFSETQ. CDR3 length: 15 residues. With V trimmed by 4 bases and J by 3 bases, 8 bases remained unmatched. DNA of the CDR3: TGCGCCAGCAGCACCTCACAGGGGGCCTACTACGAGCAGTACTTC. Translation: CASSTSQGAYYEQYF.

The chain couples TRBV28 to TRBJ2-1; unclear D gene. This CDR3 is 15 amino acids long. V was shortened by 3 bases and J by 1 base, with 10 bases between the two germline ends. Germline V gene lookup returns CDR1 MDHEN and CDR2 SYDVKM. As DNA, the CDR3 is TGTGCCAGCAGTTTGGGCGACCTTTCCTACAATGAGCAGTTCTTC. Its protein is CASSLGDLSYNEQFF.

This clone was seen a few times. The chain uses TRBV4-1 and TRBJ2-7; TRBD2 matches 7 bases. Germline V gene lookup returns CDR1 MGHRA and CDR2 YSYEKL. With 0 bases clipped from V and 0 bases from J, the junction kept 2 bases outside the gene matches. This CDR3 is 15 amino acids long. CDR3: CASSQDAGASYEQYF. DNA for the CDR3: TGCGCCAGCAGCCAAGACGCGGGAGCCTCCTACGAGCAGTACTTC.

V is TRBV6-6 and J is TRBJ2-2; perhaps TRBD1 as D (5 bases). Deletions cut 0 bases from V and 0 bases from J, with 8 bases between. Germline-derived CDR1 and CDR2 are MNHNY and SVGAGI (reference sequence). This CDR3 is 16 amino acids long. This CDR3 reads CASSYSGQANTGELFF. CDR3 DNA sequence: TGTGCCAGCAGTTACTCGGGGCAGGCGAACACCGGGGAGCTGTTTTTT.

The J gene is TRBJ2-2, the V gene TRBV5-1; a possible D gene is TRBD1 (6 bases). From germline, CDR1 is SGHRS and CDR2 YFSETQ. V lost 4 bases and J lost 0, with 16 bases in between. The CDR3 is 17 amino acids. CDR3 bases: TGCGCCAGCAGCCCTAGGACAGACCCCGCGAACACCGGGGAGCTGTTTTTT. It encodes CASSPRTDPANTGELFF.

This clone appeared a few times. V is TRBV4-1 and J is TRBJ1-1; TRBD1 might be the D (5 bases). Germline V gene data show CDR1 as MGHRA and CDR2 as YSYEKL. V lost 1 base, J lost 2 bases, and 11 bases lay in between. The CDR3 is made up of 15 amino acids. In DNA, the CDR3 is TGCGCCAGCAGCCAAGTACTCCAGGGCAACACTGAAGCTTTCTTT. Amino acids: CASSQVLQGNTEAFF.

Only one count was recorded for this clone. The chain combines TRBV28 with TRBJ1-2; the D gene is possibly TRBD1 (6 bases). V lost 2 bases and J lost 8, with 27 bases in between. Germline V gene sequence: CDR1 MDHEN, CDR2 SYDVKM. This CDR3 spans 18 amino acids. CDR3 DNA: TGTGCCAGCAGTTTAAGTGAAGAGCCTATCTCACAGGGCCGGGGCTACACCTTC. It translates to CASSLSEEPISQGRGYTF.

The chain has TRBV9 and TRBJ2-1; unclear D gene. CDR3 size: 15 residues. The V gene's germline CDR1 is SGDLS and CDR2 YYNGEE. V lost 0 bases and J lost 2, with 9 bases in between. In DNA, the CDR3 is TGTGCCAGCAGCGTAGAACTCACCCCCTACAATGAGCAGTTCTTC. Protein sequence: CASSVELTPYNEQFF. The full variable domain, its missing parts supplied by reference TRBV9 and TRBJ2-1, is DSGVTQTPKHLITATGQRVTLRCSPRSGDLSVYWYQQSLDQGLQFLIQYYNGEERAKGNILERFSAQQFPDLHSELNLSSLELGDSALYFCASSVELTPYNEQFFGPGTRLTVL.

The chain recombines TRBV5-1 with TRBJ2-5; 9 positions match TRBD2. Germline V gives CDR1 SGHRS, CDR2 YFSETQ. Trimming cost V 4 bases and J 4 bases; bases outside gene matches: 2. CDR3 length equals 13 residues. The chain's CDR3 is CASSRREGETQYF. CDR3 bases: TGCGCCAGCAGCAGGCGGGAGGGAGAGACCCAGTACTTC.

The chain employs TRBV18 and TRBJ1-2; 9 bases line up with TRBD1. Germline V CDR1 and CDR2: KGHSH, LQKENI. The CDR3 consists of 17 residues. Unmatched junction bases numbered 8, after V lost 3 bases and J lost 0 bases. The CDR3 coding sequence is TGTGCCAGCTCACCGTCCGGGACAGGGCCCGCTAACTATGGCTACACCTTC. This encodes CASSPSGTGPANYGYTF.

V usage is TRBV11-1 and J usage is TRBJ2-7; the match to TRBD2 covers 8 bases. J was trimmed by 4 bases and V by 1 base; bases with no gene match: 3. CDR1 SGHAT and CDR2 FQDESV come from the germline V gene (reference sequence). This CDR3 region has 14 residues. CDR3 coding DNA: TGTGCCAGCAGCTTAGAGGTAGCGGGGTACGAGCAGTACTTC. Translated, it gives CASSLEVAGYEQYF.

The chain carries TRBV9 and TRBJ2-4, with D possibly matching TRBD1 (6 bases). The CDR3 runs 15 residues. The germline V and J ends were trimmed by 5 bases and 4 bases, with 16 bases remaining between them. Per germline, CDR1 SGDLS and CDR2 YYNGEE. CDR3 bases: TGTGCCAGCAGTGCATTTGGGACACCTAAAAACATTCAGTACTTC. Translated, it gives CASSAFGTPKNIQYF.

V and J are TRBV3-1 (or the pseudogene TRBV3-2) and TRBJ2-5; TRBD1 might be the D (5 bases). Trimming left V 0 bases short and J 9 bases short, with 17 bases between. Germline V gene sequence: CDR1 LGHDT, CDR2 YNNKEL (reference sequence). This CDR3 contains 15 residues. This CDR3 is CASSQDWTPLHSQYF. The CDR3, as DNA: TGTGCCAGCAGCCAAGATTGGACACCACTCCATTCCCAGTACTTC.

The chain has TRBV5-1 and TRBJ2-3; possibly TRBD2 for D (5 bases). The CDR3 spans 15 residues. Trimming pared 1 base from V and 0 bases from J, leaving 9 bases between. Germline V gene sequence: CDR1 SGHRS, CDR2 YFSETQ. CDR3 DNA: TGCGCCAGCAGCTTGCGCCGGACTAGCACAGATACGCAGTATTTT. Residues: CASSLRRTSTDTQYF.

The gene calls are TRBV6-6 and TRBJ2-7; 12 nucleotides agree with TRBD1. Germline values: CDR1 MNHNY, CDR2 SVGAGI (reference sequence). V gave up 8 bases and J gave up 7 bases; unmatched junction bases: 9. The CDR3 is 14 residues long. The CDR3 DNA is TGTGCCAGCGAAACGGGACAGGGGGCGAGAGAGCAGTACTTC. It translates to CASETGQGAREQYF.

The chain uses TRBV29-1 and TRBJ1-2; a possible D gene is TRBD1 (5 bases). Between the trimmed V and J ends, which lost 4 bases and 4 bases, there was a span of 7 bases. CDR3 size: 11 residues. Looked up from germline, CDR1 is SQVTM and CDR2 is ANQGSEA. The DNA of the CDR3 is TGCAGCGTTGCGGGGGTCTATGGCTACACCTTC. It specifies CSVAGVYGYTF.

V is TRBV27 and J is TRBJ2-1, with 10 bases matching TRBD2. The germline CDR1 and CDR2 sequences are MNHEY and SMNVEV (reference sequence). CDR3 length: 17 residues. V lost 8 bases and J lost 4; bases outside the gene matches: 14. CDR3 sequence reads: CASGKGWTSGEYNEQFF. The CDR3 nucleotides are TGTGCCAGCGGGAAGGGATGGACTAGCGGAGAATACAATGAGCAGTTCTTC.